The 16 T cell receptor beta chains below were found in one sample sequenced in a study of blood T cell repertoires in COVID-19 (TCRdb year 2020). Library prep was done by the immunoSEQ multiplex PCR assay. Here the immuneACCESS table is served through TCRdb, limited to in-frame sequences with V and J called. Missing clones are a known gap in these copies; in checked studies unresolved V genes cover under half, and the rest lacks a known reason. This sample holds around 130,000 clones; 85% to 90% were observed only once. The ten largest clonotypes hold under 7% of the sample. The sample taken for sequencing was peripheral blood. Receptors were obtained from a human donor in a cohort sampled during active COVID-19.

The V gene is TRBV7-8, the J gene TRBJ2-1, with TRBD1 matching 7 bases. J lost 0 bases, V lost 5 bases, and 7 bases had no gene match. CDR1 is SGHVS and CDR2 is FQNEAQ in the germline V gene. The CDR3 loop spans 16 amino acids. For the CDR3, the DNA is TGTGCCAGCAGCAGAGGACAGGCTAGCTCCTACAATGAGCAGTTCTTC. Protein: CASSRGQASSYNEQFF.

The chain has TRBV7-2 and TRBJ2-3; unclear D gene. Germline V gives CDR1 SGHTA, CDR2 FQGNSA. The CDR3 spans 17 residues. V was pared by 5 bases and J by 0 bases, with 18 bases between. This CDR3 is CASSKGTHTTSTDTQYF. CDR3 in DNA: TGTGCCAGCAGCAAAGGCACCCACACGACTAGCACAGATACGCAGTATTTT.

This clone has just a few counts. The genes are TRBV4-1 and TRBJ1-2, with a tentative D call TRBD1 (5 bases). V lost 1 base, J lost 8 bases, and 11 bases lay in between. Germline assignment: CDR1 MGHRA and CDR2 YSYEKL. CDR3 length: 13 amino acids. CDR3 nucleotide sequence: TGCGCCAGCAGCCAAGTCTATCAGGGAGGCTACACCTTC. Translating it yields CASSQVYQGGYTF.

This sequence joins TRBV5-1 and TRBJ2-7; 7 bases are a match to TRBD1. The CDR3 loop spans 14 amino acids. Trimming removed 4 bases from V and 5 bases from J; junction bases left unmatched: 9. Germline V CDR1 and CDR2: SGHRS, YFSETQ. CDR3 protein: CASSPGTASDEQYF. CDR3 DNA: TGCGCCAGCAGCCCCGGGACAGCCAGCGACGAGCAGTACTTC. Using reference TRBV5-1 and TRBJ2-7 for the parts outside the CDR3, the full variable domain is KAGVTQTPRYLIKTRGQQVTLSCSPISGHRSVSWYQQTPGQGLQFLFEYFSETQRNKGNFPGRFSGRQFSNSRSEMNVSTLELGDSALYLCASSPGTASDEQYFGPGTRLTVT.

The rearrangement uses TRBV7-9 and TRBJ2-3; the match to TRBD2 covers 12 bases. After removal of 4 bases from V and 4 bases from J, the junction contained 9 bases not matched to a gene. CDR1 and CDR2 (germline): SEHNR, FQNEAQ (reference sequence). CDR3 length: 17 residues. The CDR3 spells CASSYPRTSGDPDTQYF. CDR3 bases: TGTGCCAGCAGCTACCCTAGGACTAGCGGGGACCCAGATACGCAGTATTTT.

The chain links TRBV19 to TRBJ2-5; a possible D gene is TRBD1 (6 bases). Germline V lookup: CDR1 LNHDA, CDR2 SQIVND (reference sequence). This CDR3 is built from 15 residues. Trimming pared 2 bases from V and 2 bases from J, leaving 12 bases between. For the CDR3, the DNA is TGTGCCAGTAGTATACGGTCAGGGGCTCAAGAGACCCAGTACTTC. Translated, it gives CASSIRSGAQETQYF.

This clone appeared a few times. The rearrangement links TRBV28 to TRBJ2-7; 12 positions agree with TRBD2. The germline gives CDR1 MDHEN, CDR2 SYDVKM. With V trimmed by 5 bases and J by 2 bases, 7 bases remained unmatched. The CDR3 spans 16 residues. The CDR3 reads CASSTSTSGRPYEQYF. In DNA, the CDR3 is TGTGCCAGCAGTACATCGACTAGCGGGAGACCCTACGAGCAGTACTTC.

The chain joins TRBV7-9 to TRBJ2-1; perhaps TRBD1 as D (6 bases). This CDR3 is built from 15 residues. The V end lost 4 bases, the J end lost 6 bases, and 16 bases lay between the germline ends. CDR1 and CDR2 (germline): SEHNR, FQNEAQ (reference sequence). CDR3 DNA: TGTGCCAGCAGCTCAAAATTGTCCAGGGGCAATGAGCAGTTCTTC. As protein: CASSSKLSRGNEQFF.

The rearrangement links TRBV5-4 to TRBJ1-4; D is perhaps TRBD1 (5 bases). There are 15 residues in the CDR3. The V end lost 0 bases, the J end lost 3 bases, and 9 bases lay between the germline ends. Germline CDR1 reads SGHNT; CDR2 reads YYREEE (reference sequence). Here the CDR3 reads CASSLGRASNEKLFF. CDR3 nucleotides: TGTGCCAGCAGCTTGGGCAGGGCCTCTAATGAAAAACTGTTTTTT.

The chain has TRBV2 and TRBJ2-1; the D gene is possibly TRBD2 (6 bases). Germline CDR1 SNHLY, CDR2 FYNNEI. The CDR3 has 14 residues. The V end lost 8 bases, the J end lost 4 bases, and 15 bases lay between the germline ends. The CDR3 DNA reads as TGTGCCAGCGCGCGGGATGGCGGGTACAATGAGCAGTTCTTC. Amino acids: CASARDGGYNEQFF.

This chain links TRBV19 with TRBJ1-1, with 7 bases fitting TRBD1. V lost 7 bases and J lost 4; bases outside the gene matches: 3. CDR3 length: 12 residues. Germline-derived CDR1 and CDR2 are LNHDA and SQIVND (reference sequence). DNA for the CDR3: TGTGCCAGTATGCCAGGGGGCACTGAAGCTTTCTTT. Encoded protein: CASMPGGTEAFF.

This chain joins TRBV30 and TRBJ1-6; D is undetermined. This CDR3 region has 15 residues. V lost 0 bases, J lost 7 bases, and 13 bases lay in between. The germline V gene has CDR1 GTSNPN and CDR2 SVGIG (reference sequence). The DNA of the CDR3 is TGTGCCTGGAGTGTACTTGGAACGAGGAATTCACCCCTCCACTTT. This codes for CAWSVLGTRNSPLHF.

The chain joins TRBV30 to TRBJ2-1; maybe TRBD2 (6 bases). The V end lost 3 bases, the J end lost 2 bases, and 11 bases lay between the germline ends. This CDR3 spans 14 amino acids. The V gene's germline CDR1 is GTSNPN and CDR2 SVGIG (reference sequence). The CDR3, as DNA: TGTGCCTGGAGCCCCCCGGGGGCCTACAATGAGCAGTTCTTC. Its protein is CAWSPPGAYNEQFF.

The V and J genes are TRBV30 and TRBJ2-6, with D possibly matching TRBD2 (7 bases). The germline V and J ends were trimmed by 3 bases and 2 bases, with 11 bases remaining between them. CDR3 size: 15 residues. Germline V gene data show CDR1 as GTSNPN and CDR2 as SVGIG (reference sequence). CDR3 in amino acids: CAWSGGQPGANVLTF. CDR3 sequence (DNA): TGTGCCTGGAGCGGGGGGCAGCCTGGGGCCAACGTCCTGACTTTC.

This chain connects TRBV27 to TRBJ2-7; TRBD1 matches 8 bases. CDR3 length: 14 residues. From germline, CDR1 is MNHEY and CDR2 SMNVEV (reference sequence). Trimming removed 5 bases from V and 3 bases from J; junction bases left unmatched: 6. CDR3: CASSNTRGLYEQYF. In DNA, the CDR3 is TGTGCCAGCAGTAATACCAGGGGGCTCTACGAGCAGTACTTC.

V gene TRBV5-1 combines with J gene TRBJ1-2; 12 nucleotides align to TRBD1. The trim removed 4 bases at V and 3 bases at J, leaving 7 bases unmatched. This CDR3 spans 16 amino acids. Germline assignment: CDR1 SGHRS and CDR2 YFSETQ. The CDR3 reads CASSPPGTGGDYGYTF. The DNA of the CDR3 is TGCGCCAGCAGCCCACCCGGGACAGGGGGCGACTATGGCTACACCTTC.